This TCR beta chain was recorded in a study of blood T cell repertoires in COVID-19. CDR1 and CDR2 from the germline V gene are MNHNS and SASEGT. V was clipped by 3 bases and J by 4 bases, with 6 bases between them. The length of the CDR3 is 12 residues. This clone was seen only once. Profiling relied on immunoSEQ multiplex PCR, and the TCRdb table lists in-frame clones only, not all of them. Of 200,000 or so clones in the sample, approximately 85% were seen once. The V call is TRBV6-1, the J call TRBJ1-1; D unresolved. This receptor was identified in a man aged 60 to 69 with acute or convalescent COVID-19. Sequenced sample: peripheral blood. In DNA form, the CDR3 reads TGTGCCAGCAGTGAGTTCGTCACTGAAGCTTTCTTT. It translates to CASSEFVTEAFF.